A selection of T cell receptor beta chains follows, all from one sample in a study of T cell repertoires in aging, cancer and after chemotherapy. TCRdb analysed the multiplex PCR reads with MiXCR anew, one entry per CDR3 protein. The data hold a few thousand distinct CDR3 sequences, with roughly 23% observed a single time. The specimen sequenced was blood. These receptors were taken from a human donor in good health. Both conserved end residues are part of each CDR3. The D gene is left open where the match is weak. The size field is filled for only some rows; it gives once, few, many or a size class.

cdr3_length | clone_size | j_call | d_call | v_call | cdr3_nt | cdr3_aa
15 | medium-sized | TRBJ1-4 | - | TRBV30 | TGTGCCTGGAGGTCGCTAGGGGAAGCGGCTGAAAAACTGTTTTTT | CAWRSLGEAAEKLFF
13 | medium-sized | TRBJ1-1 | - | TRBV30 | TGTGCCTGGTGCCCTTCTACGAACACTGAAGCTTTCTTT | CAWCPSTNTEAFF
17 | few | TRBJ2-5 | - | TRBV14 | TGTGCCAGCAGCCGGGAATCAGCATACCAAAGGCAAGAGACCCAGTACTTC | CASSRESAYQRQETQYF
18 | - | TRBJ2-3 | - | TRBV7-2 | TGTGCCAGCAGCCCTAACTCGGCGCCGGGACGGTCTCCAGATACGCAGTATTTT | CASSPNSAPGRSPDTQYF
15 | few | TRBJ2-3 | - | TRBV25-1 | TGTGCCAGCAGTTCCGACGGCGGTAGCACAGATACGCAGTATTTT | CASSSDGGSTDTQYF
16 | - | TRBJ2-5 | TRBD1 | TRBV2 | TGTGCCAGCAGTACCGGGACAGGGACCACACGGGAGACCCAGTACTTC | CASSTGTGTTRETQYF
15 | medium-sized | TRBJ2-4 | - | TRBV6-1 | TGTGCCAGCAGTGACCTTGGCGGGGTCAAAAACATTCAGTACTTC | CASSDLGGVKNIQYF
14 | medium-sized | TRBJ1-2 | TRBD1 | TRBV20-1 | TGCAGTGCTAGAGGAGGACAGGGCTATCGGGGCTACACCTTC | CSARGGQGYRGYTF
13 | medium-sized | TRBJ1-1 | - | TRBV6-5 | TGTGCCAGCAGCCTACCTCCCGGCACTGAAGCTTTCTTT | CASSLPPGTEAFF
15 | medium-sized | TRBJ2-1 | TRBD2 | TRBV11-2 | TGTGCCAGCAGCTTAGAGCGGGAGGCCTACAATGAGCAGTTCTTC | CASSLEREAYNEQFF
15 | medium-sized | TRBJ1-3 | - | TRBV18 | TGTGCCAGCTCACGGGCCCAGCCCCCGGGAAACACCATATATTTT | CASSRAQPPGNTIYF
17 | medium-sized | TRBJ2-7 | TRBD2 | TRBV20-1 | TGCAGTGCTACCTCCCCGCGGGGGGGGCAAAGCTCCTACGAGCAGTACTTC | CSATSPRGGQSSYEQYF
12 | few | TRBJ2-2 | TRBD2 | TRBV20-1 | TGCAGTGCCCGGGGGGGGGTCGGGGAGCTGTTTTTT | CSARGGVGELFF
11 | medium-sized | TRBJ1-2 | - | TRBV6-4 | TGTGCCAGCACCCGACGGGGGGGCTACACCTTC | CASTRRGGYTF
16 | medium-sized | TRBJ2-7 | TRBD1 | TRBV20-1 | TGCAGTGCTAGAGATGTCCCCCGGGACAGTTGGCACGAGCAGTACTTC | CSARDVPRDSWHEQYF
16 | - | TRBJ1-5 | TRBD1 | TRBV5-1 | TGCGCCAGCAGCCCTGGGACAGGGGGCGACTATCAGCCCCAGCATTTT | CASSPGTGGDYQPQHF
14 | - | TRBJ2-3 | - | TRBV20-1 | TGCAGTGCTCACGGGCGGGTCAGCACAGATACGCAGTATTTT | CSAHGRVSTDTQYF
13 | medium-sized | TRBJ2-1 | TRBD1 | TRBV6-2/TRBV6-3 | TGTGCCGGGGCCCCGGGACAGTACAATGAGCAGTTCTTC | CAGAPGQYNEQFF
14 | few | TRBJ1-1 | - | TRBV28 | TGTGCCAGCAGTCTGGCCGACAGAGCCAATGAAGCTTTCTTT | CASSLADRANEAFF
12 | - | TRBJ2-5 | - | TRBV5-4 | TGTGCCAGCAGCTTGGTGGAGGAGACCCAGTACTTC | CASSLVEETQYF
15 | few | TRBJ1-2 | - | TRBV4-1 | TGCGCCAGCAGCCAAGTTTTTTCTCTCAACTATGGCTACACCTTC | CASSQVFSLNYGYTF
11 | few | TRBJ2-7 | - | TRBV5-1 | TGCGCCAGCAGCGGCGAGTACGAGCAGTACTTC | CASSGEYEQYF
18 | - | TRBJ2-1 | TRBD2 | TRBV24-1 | TGTGCCACCAGTGAGCGGACTAGCGGGGGCCCTTCCTACAATGAGCAGTTCTTC | CATSERTSGGPSYNEQFF
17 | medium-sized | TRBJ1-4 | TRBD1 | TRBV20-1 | TGCAGTGCTAGAGAGGTTGGAGGGGGCGAGACTAATGAAAAACTGTTTTTT | CSAREVGGGETNEKLFF
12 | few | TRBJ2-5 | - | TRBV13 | TGTGCCAGCAGCTCTATTCAAGAGACCCAGTACTTC | CASSSIQETQYF
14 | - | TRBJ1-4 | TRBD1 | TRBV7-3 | TGTGCCAGCAGCGAATCGGGACAGGGTGAAAAACTGTTTTTT | CASSESGQGEKLFF